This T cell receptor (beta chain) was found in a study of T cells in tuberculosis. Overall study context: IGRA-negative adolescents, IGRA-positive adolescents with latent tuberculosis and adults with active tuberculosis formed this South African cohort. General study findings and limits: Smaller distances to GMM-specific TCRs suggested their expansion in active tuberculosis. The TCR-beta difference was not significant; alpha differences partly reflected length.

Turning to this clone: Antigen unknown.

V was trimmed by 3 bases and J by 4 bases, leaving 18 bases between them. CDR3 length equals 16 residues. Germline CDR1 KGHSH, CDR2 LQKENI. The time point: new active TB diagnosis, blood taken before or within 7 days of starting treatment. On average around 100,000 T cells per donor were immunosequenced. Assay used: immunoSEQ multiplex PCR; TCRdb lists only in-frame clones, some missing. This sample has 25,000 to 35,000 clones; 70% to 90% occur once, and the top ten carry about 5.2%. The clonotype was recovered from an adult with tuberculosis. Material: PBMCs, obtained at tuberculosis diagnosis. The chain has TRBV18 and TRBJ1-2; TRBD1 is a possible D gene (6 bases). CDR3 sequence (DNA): TGTGCCAGCTCACCTCTCGAGGGACACAACTCCTATGGCTACACCTTC. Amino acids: CASSPLEGHNSYGYTF. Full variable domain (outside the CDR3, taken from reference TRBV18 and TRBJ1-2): NAGVMQNPRHLVRRRGQEARLRCSPMKGHSHVYWYRQLPEEGLKFMVYLQKENIIDESGMPKERFSAEFPKEGPSILRIQQVVRGDSAAYFCASSPLEGHNSYGYTFGSGTRLTVV.